These 13 T cell receptor beta chains were sequenced from one sample in a study of T cell responses to AZD1222 COVID-19 vaccine. Measured with immunoSEQ multiplex PCR; TCRdb has only the in-frame clones, and not every one. The sample lists about 150,000 clones, 75% to 90% occurring once. Sample: peripheral blood, taken on day 0 of AZD1222 vaccination. The receptors were gathered from an adult in good health.

The chain employs TRBV14 and TRBJ2-3; possibly TRBD1 or TRBD2 for D (5 bases each). The CDR3 consists of 15 residues. Germline V gene data show CDR1 as SGHDN and CDR2 as FVKESK. V gave up 8 bases and J gave up 0 bases, with 15 bases separating them. CDR3: CASGPFGGSTDTQYF. CDR3 nucleotides: TGTGCCAGCGGTCCGTTTGGGGGAAGCACAGATACGCAGTATTTT.

The chain carries TRBV2 and TRBJ1-2; D is ambiguous. This CDR3 has 13 residues. Germline CDR1 reads SNHLY; CDR2 reads FYNNEI. V was clipped by 9 bases and J by 3 bases, with 14 bases between them. The CDR3 nucleotides read TGTGCCAGTCGGAGGGATCCGGACTATGGCTACACCTTC. Translating gives CASRRDPDYGYTF.

This clone was counted between two and nine times. The chain carries TRBV2 and TRBJ2-2; no clear D. Germline V CDR1 and CDR2: SNHLY, FYNNEI. Trimming stripped 6 bases from V and 6 bases from J, with 14 bases between. This CDR3 is built from 14 residues. The CDR3 region is CASRATDLSGELFF. The CDR3 DNA sequence: TGTGCCAGCAGGGCCACCGATTTGTCCGGGGAGCTGTTTTTT.

The V gene is TRBV9, the J gene TRBJ2-2; D is uncertain. The CDR3 runs 14 residues. Germline assignment: CDR1 SGDLS and CDR2 YYNGEE. V was shortened by 0 bases and J by 3 bases, with 6 bases between the two germline ends. For the CDR3, the DNA is TGTGCCAGCAGCGTAGTGCCAGACACCGGGGAGCTGTTTTTT. Protein product: CASSVVPDTGELFF.

J is TRBJ2-7 and V is TRBV24-1; TRBD1 matches at 9 bases. CDR3 length: 18 residues. The J segment lost 4 bases and the V segment lost 7 bases, leaving 19 bases of the junction unmatched. CDR1 is KGHDR and CDR2 is SFDVKD in the germline V gene. Here the CDR3 DNA reads TGTGCCACCAGCGAGGATGACAGGGGGACGGGGAGGCGGTACGAGCAGTACTTC. Translating it yields CATSEDDRGTGRRYEQYF.

The chain joins TRBV27 to TRBJ1-2; D perhaps matches TRBD1 (6 bases). Trimming cost V 6 bases and J 4 bases, with 12 bases left between them. CDR1 MNHEY and CDR2 SMNVEV come from the germline V gene (reference sequence). The CDR3 covers 13 residues. This chain's CDR3 is CASSLQGFYGYTF. The CDR3 nucleotides are TGTGCCAGCAGCCTACAGGGTTTCTATGGCTACACCTTC.

This chain links TRBV3-1 (or the pseudogene TRBV3-2) with TRBJ2-1; 14 bases are a match to TRBD2. Germline V gene data show CDR1 as LGHDT and CDR2 as YNNKEL (reference sequence). The CDR3 spans 17 residues. After removal of 4 bases from V and 0 bases from J, the junction contained 2 bases not matched to a gene. CDR3 in amino acids: CASSLGTSGSSYNEQFF. Written as DNA, the CDR3 is TGTGCCAGCAGCCTCGGGACTAGCGGGAGCTCCTACAATGAGCAGTTCTTC.

The gene calls are TRBV18 and TRBJ2-5, with 7 bases identical to TRBD1. V lost 5 bases and J lost 5; bases outside the gene matches: 5. Per germline, CDR1 KGHSH and CDR2 LQKENI. The CDR3 is made up of 13 amino acids. DNA for the CDR3: TGTGCCAGCTCAGGAAACAGGGGCGAGACCCAGTACTTC. This encodes CASSGNRGETQYF.

V is TRBV27 and J is TRBJ1-1, with D unclear. The CDR3 extends over 15 amino acids. Germline CDR1 MNHEY, CDR2 SMNVEV (reference sequence). The V end was cut by 0 bases, the J end by 0 bases, with 8 bases between. CDR3 sequence (DNA): TGTGCCAGCAGTTTATCGGGTCGCCTGAACACTGAAGCTTTCTTT. The encoded protein is CASSLSGRLNTEAFF.

The rearrangement links TRBV7-9 to TRBJ1-2; no reliable D call. The CDR3 is made up of 14 amino acids. Per germline, CDR1 SEHNR and CDR2 FQNEAQ (reference sequence). V lost 2 bases and J lost 6, with 13 bases in between. CDR3 sequence reads: CASSLRGGRDGYTF. The CDR3 nucleotides are TGTGCCAGCAGCTTACGTGGAGGGCGTGATGGCTACACCTTC.

The V gene is TRBV7-7, the J gene TRBJ2-5, with D possibly being TRBD1 or TRBD2 (6 bases each). V lost 5 bases and J 5 bases, leaving 21 bases between the germline ends. This CDR3 is 16 amino acids long. Germline CDR1 is SSHAT and CDR2 is FNYEAQ (reference sequence). The CDR3 region is CASSVTTGTRLETQYF. The CDR3 nucleotides are TGTGCCAGCAGCGTAACTACAGGGACTCGTTTGGAGACCCAGTACTTC.

The chain couples TRBV18 to TRBJ1-2; 7 bases agree with TRBD1. The CDR3 is made up of 15 amino acids. From germline, CDR1 is KGHSH and CDR2 LQKENI. Germline trimming cut 2 bases from V and 0 bases from J; bases unmatched to any gene: 3. Here the CDR3 reads CASSPEGQSNYGYTF. DNA for the CDR3: TGTGCCAGCTCACCAGAGGGACAGTCTAACTATGGCTACACCTTC.

The chain carries TRBV6-5 and TRBJ2-1; TRBD2 matches at 7 bases. V shed 4 bases, J shed 9 bases, and the junction held 9 bases outside the gene matches. CDR3 length: 14 residues. Per germline, CDR1 MNHEY and CDR2 SVGAGI. CDR3 sequence: CASSFGGSTVEQFF. CDR3 bases: TGTGCCAGCAGTTTCGGCGGGAGTACGGTTGAGCAGTTCTTC.